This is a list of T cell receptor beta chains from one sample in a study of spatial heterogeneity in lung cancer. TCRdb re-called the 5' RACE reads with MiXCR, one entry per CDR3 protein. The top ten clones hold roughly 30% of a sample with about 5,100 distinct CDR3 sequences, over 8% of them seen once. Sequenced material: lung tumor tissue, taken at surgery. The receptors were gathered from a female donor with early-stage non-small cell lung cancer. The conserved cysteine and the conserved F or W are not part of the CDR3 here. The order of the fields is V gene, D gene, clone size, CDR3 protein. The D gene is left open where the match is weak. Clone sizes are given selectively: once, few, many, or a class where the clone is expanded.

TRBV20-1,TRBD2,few,SASPTSGSLDTQY
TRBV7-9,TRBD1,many,ASSLRDRGNYGYT
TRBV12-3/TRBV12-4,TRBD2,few,ASSGGDRYEQY
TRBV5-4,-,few,ASSADSGTDTQY
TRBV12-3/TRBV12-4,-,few,ASDSSTDEKLF
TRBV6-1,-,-,ASSERAVSVGEQY
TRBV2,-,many,ASSEAVGRIGMLDTQY
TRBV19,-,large,ASSYTTQETQY
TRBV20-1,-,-,SAPDIGAGYGYT
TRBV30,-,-,AWSNRKTQY
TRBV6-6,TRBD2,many,ASKGWGTTHSGAPSYEQY
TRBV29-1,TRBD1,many,SVEQGAWNEQF
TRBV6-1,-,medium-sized,ASSEASRDILLAKNIQY
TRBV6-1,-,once,ASSERRDGGAVRGNIQY
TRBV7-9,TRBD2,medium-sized,ASSPGLAGGTDTQY
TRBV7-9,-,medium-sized,ASRLTTNEKLF
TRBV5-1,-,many,ASSTDDRYYNEQF
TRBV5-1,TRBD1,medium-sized,ASSLGQGNYGYT
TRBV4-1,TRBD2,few,ASSHAGLAGSGTGELF
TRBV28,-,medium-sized,ASLGSPNEKLF
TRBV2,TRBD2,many,ASTRQSGARDEQF
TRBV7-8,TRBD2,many,ASSDGGAIQTQY
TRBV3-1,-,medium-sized,ASSQADSQY
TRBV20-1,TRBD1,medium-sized,SARDQGAGFEAF
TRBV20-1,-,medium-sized,SASAGTNSNQPQH
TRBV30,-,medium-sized,AWRDHGGGNIQY
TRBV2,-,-,ASMDYEQY
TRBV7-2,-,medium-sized,ASSPQGKETQY
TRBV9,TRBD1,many,ASSVTQGANTGELF
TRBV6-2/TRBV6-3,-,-,ASRPRSTGANVLT
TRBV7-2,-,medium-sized,ASSLSLNEQF
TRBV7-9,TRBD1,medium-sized,ASSPRQGRSYNEQF
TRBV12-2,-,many,ASRSSGQGARTGELF
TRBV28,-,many,ASSSAGGAGYNEQF
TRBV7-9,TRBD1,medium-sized,ASSMGQGEAYGYT
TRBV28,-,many,ASLTNLNTEAF
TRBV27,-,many,ASRDRPGSGNTIY
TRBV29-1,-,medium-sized,SVLDSDYNEQF
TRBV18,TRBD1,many,ASSPLFPGTATMNTEAF
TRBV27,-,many,ASRDYYGYT